This section outlines one T cell receptor (beta chain) sequence together with its context. The sample belongs to a study of control samples from healthy donors and cancer patients. V was pared by 0 bases and J by 2 bases, with 6 bases between. The CDR3 is 14 residues long. The germline V gene encodes CDR1 SGHDT and CDR2 YYEEEE. Repertoires were generated with immunoSEQ multiplex PCR, while TCRdb's copy carries only in-frame clones and drops some. The table has more than 100,000 clones, 80% to 90% seen once. V and J are TRBV5-6 and TRBJ1-5, with D unclear. The clonotype originates from a man aged 55 to 69 with lung cancer. Sequenced: PBMCs. This CDR3 is CASSLALGNQPQHF. CDR3 nucleotides: TGTGCCAGCAGCTTGGCGCTAGGCAATCAGCCCCAGCATTTT.